A selection of T cell receptor beta chains follows, all from one sample in a study of T cell repertoires in cytomegalovirus infection. TCRdb redid the calling of the reads with MiXCR, one entry per CDR3 protein. The sample holds approximately 250,000 distinct CDR3 sequences; roughly 9% are singletons and the top ten take about 15%. Input material: PBMCs. These receptors were collected from a human donor in good health (CMV status not recorded). Some clones in this sample may be carry-over from other donors' samples. CDR3s include the opening cysteine and the closing phenylalanine or tryptophan. A D gene is named only where the DNA matches it firmly. The size entry is marked missing in some rows and otherwise reads once, few, many or a size class.

v_gene	abundance	j_gene	d_gene	CDR3nt	CDR3aa
TRBV11-3	many	TRBJ2-1	NA	TGTGCCAGCAGCTTAGATGGGGTAGCCCACCAGTTCTTC	CASSLDGVAHQFF
TRBV7-3	many	TRBJ2-3	NA	TGTGCCAGCAGCCCCCGGACCGGTACGGGCACAGATACGCAGTATTTT	CASSPRTGTGTDTQYF
TRBV7-2	many	TRBJ2-7	NA	TGTGCCAGCAGCTCTTCATCAGTCGGGCAGTACTTC	CASSSSSVGQYF
TRBV6-2/TRBV6-3	NA	TRBJ1-1	NA	TGTGCCAGCAGACTTATCTTGAACACTGAAGCTTTCTTT	CASRLILNTEAFF
TRBV5-1	few	TRBJ1-4	NA	TGCGCCAGCAGTCCGGACAAGCCGTCCGAAAAACTGTTTTTT	CASSPDKPSEKLFF
TRBV7-2	many	TRBJ2-1	TRBD2	TGTGCCAGCAGCTTGTACCTAGCGGGATCCCCCTCGGGGCACGGCAATGAGCAGTTCTTC	CASSLYLAGSPSGHGNEQFF
TRBV6-2/TRBV6-3	NA	TRBJ2-1	NA	TGTGCCAGCAGTTATCAGGGACTTGAGCAGTTCTTC	CASSYQGLEQFF
TRBV7-2	many	TRBJ2-3	NA	TGTGCCAGCAGCAGGGTCCAGCGCACAGATACGCAGTATTTT	CASSRVQRTDTQYF
TRBV7-2	many	TRBJ1-2	TRBD1	TGTGCCAGCAGCACTGGACAGGGGGGGTTATATGGCTACACCTTC	CASSTGQGGLYGYTF
TRBV7-2	many	TRBJ2-6	NA	TGTGCCAGCAGCTCCTTAGGGGGGGCCAACGTCCTGACTTTC	CASSSLGGANVLTF
TRBV7-2	many	TRBJ1-6	TRBD1	TGTGCCAGCAGCCCACTGGGACAGGGACGGTCACCCCTCCACTTT	CASSPLGQGRSPLHF
TRBV7-2	many	TRBJ1-1	TRBD1	TGTGCCAGCAGCCCCAGGGCAGGGGGTACTGAAGCTTTCTTT	CASSPRAGGTEAFF
TRBV7-9	NA	TRBJ2-3	NA	TGTGCCAGCAGCTTAGGCGCAGGAACGTTGGGGGATACGCAGTATTTT	CASSLGAGTLGDTQYF
TRBV7-9	few	TRBJ1-4	NA	TGTGCCAGCAGCTTAGTCCCGGGAACGAATGAAAAACTGTTTTTT	CASSLVPGTNEKLFF
TRBV12-3/TRBV12-4	few	TRBJ1-1	TRBD1	TGTGCCAGCAGCCGCCGGGACAGGGGATCAAATTTGAACACTGAAGCTTTCTTT	CASSRRDRGSNLNTEAFF
TRBV7-2	many	TRBJ1-2	NA	TGTGCTGCGGCACCCTCAGAACAGGGTTCAATGCCTGGCTACACCTTC	CAAAPSEQGSMPGYTF
TRBV7-8	many	TRBJ2-5	NA	TGTGCCAGCAGCTCTAAAACGGCAGGGACAGAGACCCAGTACTTC	CASSSKTAGTETQYF
TRBV11-2	NA	TRBJ2-4	NA	TGTGCCAGCAGCTCTGACAGTACTCCCATTCAGTACTTC	CASSSDSTPIQYF
TRBV7-2	many	TRBJ2-7	NA	TGTGCCAGCAGCTTAGACGGGAACTACGAGCAGTACTTC	CASSLDGNYEQYF
TRBV30	few	TRBJ2-7	NA	TGTGCCTGGAGCCGGACCTACGAGCAGTACTTC	CAWSRTYEQYF
TRBV28	many	TRBJ2-2	TRBD2	TGTGCCAGCAGTTTATTGAGCGGGGGGACCGGGGAGCTGTTTTTT	CASSLLSGGTGELFF
TRBV7-6	NA	TRBJ2-2	TRBD2	TGTGCCAGCAGCTTAGGGACTAGCGGTGCCAGGTCGGGCGGGGAGCTGTTTTTT	CASSLGTSGARSGGELFF
TRBV28	NA	TRBJ2-3	TRBD2	TGTGCCAGCAGCGAAAGCGGGGGAAGCACAGATACGCAGTATTTT	CASSESGGSTDTQYF
TRBV20-1	many	TRBJ1-3	NA	TGCAGTGCTAGAGATTTGACTACCTCTGGAAACACCATATATTTT	CSARDLTTSGNTIYF
TRBV6-5	few	TRBJ2-7	TRBD2	TGTGCCAGCAGTTACTCGCTCCTAGCGGGAGGTGAGCAGTACTTC	CASSYSLLAGGEQYF
TRBV7-2	many	TRBJ2-5	TRBD1	TGTGCCAGCAGCTTAACGACAGGGGTGGGACAAGAGACCCAGTACTTC	CASSLTTGVGQETQYF